Below, one TCR beta chain is given with its context. This sample was taken from a study of blood T cell repertoires in COVID-19. Study at large: Researchers got acute and convalescent COVID-19 samples from the United States, Italy and Spain.

Germline-derived CDR1 and CDR2 are SGHTA and FQGTGA. V lost 5 bases and J 4 bases, leaving 15 bases between the germline ends. CDR3 length: 14 residues. Authors' methods: Estimates of nucleated cell counts were drawn from the amplification of reference gene primers. Profiled with immunoSEQ multiplex PCR; TCRdb holds only in-frame clones, not every one. For V, J and clone size, that table is used; D and trimming come from the DNA. The sample lists approximately 390,000 clones, almost 90% occurring once. The TCR sequence derives from a man aged 18 to 29 with active or convalescent COVID-19. The sample comprised peripheral blood. The chain employs TRBV7-3 and TRBJ2-7; a possible D gene is TRBD2 (5 bases). In nucleotides, the CDR3 is TGTGCCAGCAGCAACGGAGGTTCCTCTTACGAGCAGTACTTC. Protein sequence: CASSNGGSSYEQYF.